This T cell receptor beta chain comes out of a study of shared clonotypes between healthy human individuals. Study-wide results and caveats: Naive subsets generally exceeded memory subsets in estimated richness.

CD45RO-negative, CCR7-selected cells formed the naive CD8 fraction, which excluded terminally differentiated effector memory CD45RA+ cells. Every donor, a Caucasian adult, lived in Nashville, Tennessee. Of note for this clone: Its antigen is currently unknown. At one end the junction does not follow the germline gene, possibly because of a read error.

Looked up from germline, CDR1 is LNHDA and CDR2 is SQIVND (reference sequence). This CDR3 has 14 amino acids. Generated by immunoSEQ multiplex PCR, the TCRdb table keeps only in-frame clones and is missing some. This sample has around 1.9 million clones; 85% to 95% occur once, and the top ten carry around 1.7%. The sequence derives from a man younger than 35 in good health. Some clones in this sample may be carry-over from other donors' samples. What was sequenced was naive CD8+ T cells from PBMCs. The chain links TRBV19 to TRBJ2-5; 10 bases match TRBD2. The CDR3 is CASSIAGGLETQYF. The CDR3 DNA reads as TGTGCCAGTAGCATAGCGGGAGGCTTGGAGACCCAGTACTTC.